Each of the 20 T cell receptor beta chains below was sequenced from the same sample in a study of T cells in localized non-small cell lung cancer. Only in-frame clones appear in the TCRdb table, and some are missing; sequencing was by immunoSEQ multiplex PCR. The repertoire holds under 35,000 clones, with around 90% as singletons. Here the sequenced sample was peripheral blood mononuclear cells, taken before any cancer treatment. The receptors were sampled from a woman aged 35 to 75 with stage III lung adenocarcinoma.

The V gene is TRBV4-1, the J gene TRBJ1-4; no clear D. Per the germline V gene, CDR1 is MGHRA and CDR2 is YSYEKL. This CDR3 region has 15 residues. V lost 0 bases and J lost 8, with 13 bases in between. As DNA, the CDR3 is TGCGCCAGCAGCCAAGATGGCGCCTCGACAGAAAAACTGTTTTTT. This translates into CASSQDGASTEKLFF.

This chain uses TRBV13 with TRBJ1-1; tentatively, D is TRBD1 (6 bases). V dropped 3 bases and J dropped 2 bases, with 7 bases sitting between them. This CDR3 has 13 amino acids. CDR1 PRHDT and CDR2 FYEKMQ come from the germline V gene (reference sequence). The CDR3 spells CASSLDRNTEAFF. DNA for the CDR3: TGTGCCAGCAGCTTGGACAGAAACACTGAAGCTTTCTTT.

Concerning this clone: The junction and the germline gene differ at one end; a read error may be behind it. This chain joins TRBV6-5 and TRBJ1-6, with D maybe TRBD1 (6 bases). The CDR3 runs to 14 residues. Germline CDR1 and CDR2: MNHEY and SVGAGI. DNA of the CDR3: TGTGCCGGCAGACCAGCCGCCGGGACAAGACGGATCCACTTT. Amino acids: CAGRPAAGTRRIHF.

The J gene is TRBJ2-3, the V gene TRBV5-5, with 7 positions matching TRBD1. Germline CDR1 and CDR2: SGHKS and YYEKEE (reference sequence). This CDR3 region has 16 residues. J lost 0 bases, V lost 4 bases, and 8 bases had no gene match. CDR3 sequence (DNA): TGTGCCAGCAGCCCTTACCGGGACAGAAGCACAGATACGCAGTATTTT. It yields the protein CASSPYRDRSTDTQYF.

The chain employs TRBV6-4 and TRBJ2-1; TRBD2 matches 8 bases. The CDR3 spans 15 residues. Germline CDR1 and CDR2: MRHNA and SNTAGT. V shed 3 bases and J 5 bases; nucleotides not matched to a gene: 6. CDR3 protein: CASSESGSGNNEQFF. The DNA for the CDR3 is TGTGCCAGCAGTGAGAGCGGGAGTGGGAACAATGAGCAGTTCTTC.

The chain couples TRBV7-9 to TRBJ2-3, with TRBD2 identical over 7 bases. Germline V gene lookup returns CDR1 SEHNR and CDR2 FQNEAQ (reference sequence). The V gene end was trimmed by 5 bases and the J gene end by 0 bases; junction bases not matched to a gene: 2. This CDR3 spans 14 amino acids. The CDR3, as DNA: TGTGCCAGCAGCCGAGCGGGGAGCACAGATACGCAGTATTTT. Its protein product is CASSRAGSTDTQYF.

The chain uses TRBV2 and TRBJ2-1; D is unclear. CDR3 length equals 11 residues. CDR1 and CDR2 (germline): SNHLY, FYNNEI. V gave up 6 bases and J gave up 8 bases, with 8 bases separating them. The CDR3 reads CASRYGDEQFF. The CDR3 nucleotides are TGTGCCAGCAGATATGGGGATGAGCAGTTCTTC. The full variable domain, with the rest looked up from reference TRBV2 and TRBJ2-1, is EPEVTQTPSHQVTQMGQEVILRCVPISNHLYFYWYRQILGQKVEFLVSFYNNEISEKSEIFDDQFSVERPDGSNFTLKIRSTKLEDSAMYFCASRYGDEQFFGPGTRLTVL.

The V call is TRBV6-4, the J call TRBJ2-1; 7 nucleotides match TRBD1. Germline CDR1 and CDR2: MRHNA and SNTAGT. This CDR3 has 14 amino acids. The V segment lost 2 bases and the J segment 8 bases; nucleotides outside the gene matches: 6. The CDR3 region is CASSDRGQEDEQFF. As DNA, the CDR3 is TGTGCCAGCAGTGACAGGGGGCAGGAGGATGAGCAGTTCTTC.

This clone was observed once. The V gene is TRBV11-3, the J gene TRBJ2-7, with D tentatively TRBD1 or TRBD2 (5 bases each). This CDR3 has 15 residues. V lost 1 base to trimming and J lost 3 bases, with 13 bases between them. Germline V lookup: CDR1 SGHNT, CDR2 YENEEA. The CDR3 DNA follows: TGTGCCAGCAGCTTAGGCGGATCTGGGGGCTACGAGCAGTACTTC. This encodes CASSLGGSGGYEQYF.

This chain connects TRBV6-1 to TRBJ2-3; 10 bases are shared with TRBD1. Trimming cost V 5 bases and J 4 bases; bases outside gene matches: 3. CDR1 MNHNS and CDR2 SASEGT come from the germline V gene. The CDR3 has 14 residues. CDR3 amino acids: CASSYGQGADTQYF. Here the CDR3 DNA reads TGTGCCAGCAGTTATGGACAGGGGGCAGATACGCAGTATTTT.

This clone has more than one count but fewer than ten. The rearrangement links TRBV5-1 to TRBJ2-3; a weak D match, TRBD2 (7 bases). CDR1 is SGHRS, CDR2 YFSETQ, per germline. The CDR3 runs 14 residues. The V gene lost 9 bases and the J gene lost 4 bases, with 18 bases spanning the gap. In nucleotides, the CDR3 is TGCGCCACCTCAAGGGAGGGGGGGGCAGATACGCAGTATTTT. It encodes CATSREGGADTQYF.

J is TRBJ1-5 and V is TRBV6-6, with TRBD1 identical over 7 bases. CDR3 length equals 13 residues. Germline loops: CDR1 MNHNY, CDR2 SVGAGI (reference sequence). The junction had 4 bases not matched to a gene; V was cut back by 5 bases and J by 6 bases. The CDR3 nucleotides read TGTGCCAGCAGTAACAGGGGCGGTCAGCCCCAGCATTTT. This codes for CASSNRGGQPQHF.

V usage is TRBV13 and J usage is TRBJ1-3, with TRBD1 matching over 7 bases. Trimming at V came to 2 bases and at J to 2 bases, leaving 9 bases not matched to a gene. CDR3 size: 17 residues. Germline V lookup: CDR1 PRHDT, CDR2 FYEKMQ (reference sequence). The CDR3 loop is CASSLSPVGTAGNTIYF. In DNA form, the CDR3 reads TGTGCCAGCAGCTTAAGCCCGGTTGGGACAGCTGGAAACACCATATATTTT.

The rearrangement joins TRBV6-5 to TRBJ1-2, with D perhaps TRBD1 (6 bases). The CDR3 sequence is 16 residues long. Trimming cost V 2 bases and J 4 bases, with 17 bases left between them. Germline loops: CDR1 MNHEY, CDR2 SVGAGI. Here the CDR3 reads CASSYVAGDASYGYTF. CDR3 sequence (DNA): TGTGCCAGCAGTTACGTGGCAGGGGATGCTAGCTATGGCTACACCTTC.

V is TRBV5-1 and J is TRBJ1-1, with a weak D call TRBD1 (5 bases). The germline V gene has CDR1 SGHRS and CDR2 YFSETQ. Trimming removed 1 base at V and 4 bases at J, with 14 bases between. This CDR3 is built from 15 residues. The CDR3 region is CASSLIGAGTTEAFF. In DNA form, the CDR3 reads TGCGCCAGCAGCTTGATTGGGGCAGGGACCACTGAAGCTTTCTTT. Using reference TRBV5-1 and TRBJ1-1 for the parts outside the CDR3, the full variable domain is KAGVTQTPRYLIKTRGQQVTLSCSPISGHRSVSWYQQTPGQGLQFLFEYFSETQRNKGNFPGRFSGRQFSNSRSEMNVSTLELGDSALYLCASSLIGAGTTEAFFGQGTRLTVV.

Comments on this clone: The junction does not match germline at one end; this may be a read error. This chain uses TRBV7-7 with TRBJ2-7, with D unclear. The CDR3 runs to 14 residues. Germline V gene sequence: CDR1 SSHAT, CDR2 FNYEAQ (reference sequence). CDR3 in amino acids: CASSPERAGVEQYF. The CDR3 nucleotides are TGTGCTAGCAGCCCCGAAAGGGCTGGGGTCGAGCAGTACTTC. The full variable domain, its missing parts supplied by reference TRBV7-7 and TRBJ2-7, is GAGVSQSPRYKVTKRGQDVTLRCDPISSHATLYWYQQALGQGPEFLTYFNYEAQPDKSGLPSDRFSAERPEGSISTLTIQRTEQRDSAMYRCASSPERAGVEQYFGPGTRLTVT.

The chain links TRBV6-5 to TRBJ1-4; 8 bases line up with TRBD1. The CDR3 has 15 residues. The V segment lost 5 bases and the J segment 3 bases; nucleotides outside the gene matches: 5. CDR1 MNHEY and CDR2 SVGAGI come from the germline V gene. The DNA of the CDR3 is TGTGCCAGCAGTCAACAGGGGGGTTCTAATGAAAAACTGTTTTTT. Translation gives CASSQQGGSNEKLFF.

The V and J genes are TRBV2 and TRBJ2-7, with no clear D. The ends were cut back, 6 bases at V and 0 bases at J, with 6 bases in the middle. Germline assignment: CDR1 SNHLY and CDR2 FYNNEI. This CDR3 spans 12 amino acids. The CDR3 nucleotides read TGTGCCAGCAGGGTCAGCTCCTACGAGCAGTACTTC. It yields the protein CASRVSSYEQYF.

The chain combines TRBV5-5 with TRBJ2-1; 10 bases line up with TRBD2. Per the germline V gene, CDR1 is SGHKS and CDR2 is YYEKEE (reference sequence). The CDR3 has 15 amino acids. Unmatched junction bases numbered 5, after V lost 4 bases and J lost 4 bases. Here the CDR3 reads CASSPGLAEYNEQFF. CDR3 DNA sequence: TGTGCCAGCAGCCCAGGACTAGCGGAATACAATGAGCAGTTCTTC.

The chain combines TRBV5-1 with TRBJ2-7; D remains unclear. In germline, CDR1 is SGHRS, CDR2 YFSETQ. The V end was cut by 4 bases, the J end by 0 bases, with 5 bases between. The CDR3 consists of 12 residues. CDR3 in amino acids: CASSPSSYEQYF. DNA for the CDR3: TGCGCCAGCAGCCCGAGCTCCTACGAGCAGTACTTC.